A single sample gave rise to the 32 T cell receptor beta chains below, sequenced in a study of blood T cell repertoires in COVID-19. Clones were sequenced by immunoSEQ multiplex PCR, and TCRdb holds only the in-frame ones, with some missing. The sample consists of roughly 39,000 clones, approximately 88% of them appearing once. Sequenced sample: peripheral blood. These receptors originate from a woman in her sixties or seventies with acute or convalescent COVID-19.

As DNA, the CDR3 is TGTGCCAGCAGCCAACAGGGGGCGGTTCAGCCCCAGCATTTT. It is translated as CASSQQGAVQPQHF. This chain uses TRBV5-8 with TRBJ1-5; the match to TRBD1 covers 9 bases. Germline V CDR1 and CDR2: SGHTS, YDEGEE. This CDR3 has 14 residues. V lost 4 bases, J lost 6 bases, and 5 bases stayed unmatched.

The V gene is TRBV18, the J gene TRBJ2-7; D is perhaps TRBD2 (5 bases). Between the trimmed V and J ends, which lost 3 bases and 6 bases, there was a span of 15 bases. The germline V gene encodes CDR1 KGHSH and CDR2 LQKENI. The CDR3 loop spans 14 amino acids. The CDR3 bases are TGTGCCAGCTCACCCAGTGGAGGCCGCAGCGAGCAGTACGTC. This sequence encodes CASSPSGGRSEQYV.

The chain employs TRBV12-3 or TRBV12-4 and TRBJ1-1; D gene ambiguous. The germline V and J ends were trimmed by 3 bases and 7 bases, with 12 bases remaining between them. CDR3 size: 13 residues. CDR3 amino acids: CASSFAAALEAFF. The CDR3 DNA is TGTGCCAGCAGTTTTGCGGCCGCCCTTGAAGCTTTCTTT.

The chain recombines TRBV3-1 (or the pseudogene TRBV3-2) with TRBJ2-3; TRBD1 agrees at 8 bases. The CDR3 has 13 amino acids. With V trimmed by 7 bases and J by 8 bases, 8 bases remained unmatched. Germline loops: CDR1 LGHDT, CDR2 YNNKEL (reference sequence). Written as DNA, the CDR3 is TGTGCCAGCAACAACAGGGGGAGTGGTACGCAGTATTTT. Protein sequence: CASNNRGSGTQYF.

The chain recombines TRBV28 with TRBJ1-6; 7 bases align to TRBD1. Germline trimming cut 6 bases from V and 13 bases from J; bases unmatched to any gene: 15. The length of the CDR3 is 15 residues. From germline, CDR1 is MDHEN and CDR2 SYDVKM. CDR3 protein: CASSLTTGKGRPLHF. CDR3 nucleotides: TGTGCCAGCAGCCTTACGACAGGGAAAGGGAGGCCCCTCCACTTT. The whole variable domain, filled in from reference TRBV28 and TRBJ1-6, reads DVKVTQSSRYLVKRTGEKVFLECVQDMDHENMFWYRQDPGLGLRLIYFSYDVKMKEKGDIPEGYSVSREKKERFSLILESASTNQTSMYLCASSLTTGKGRPLHFGNGTRLTVT.

This clone was seen only a few times. The V call is TRBV6-6, the J call TRBJ1-5, with D possibly TRBD1 on 5 matching bases. Between the trimmed V and J ends, which lost 7 bases and 3 bases, there was a span of 13 bases. The CDR3 spans 14 residues. The germline CDR1 and CDR2 sequences are MNHNY and SVGAGI (reference sequence). The CDR3 sequence is CASKLRDSNQPQHF. CDR3 DNA sequence: TGTGCCAGCAAGCTTCGGGACTCCAATCAGCCCCAGCATTTT.

The chain couples TRBV5-8 to TRBJ1-5; TRBD1 agrees at 8 bases. The CDR3 runs 13 residues. V was clipped by 7 bases and J by 6 bases; unmatched bases: 6. CDR1 is SGHTS and CDR2 is YDEGEE in the germline V gene. CDR3 loop: CASGRGLSQPQHF. Written as DNA, the CDR3 is TGTGCCAGCGGCAGGGGGCTTAGTCAGCCCCAGCATTTT.

The rearrangement uses TRBV30 and TRBJ2-1; tentatively, D is TRBD1 (6 bases). The CDR3 length is 14 residues. Trimming pared 4 bases from V and 7 bases from J, leaving 17 bases between. CDR1 is GTSNPN and CDR2 is SVGIG in the germline V gene (reference sequence). DNA for the CDR3: TGTGCCTGGACCCGGGACAAATTGGGTAATGAGCAGTTCTTC. This sequence encodes CAWTRDKLGNEQFF.

The chain has TRBV9 and TRBJ2-3; TRBD2 matches at 7 bases. The CDR3 has 16 residues. Unmatched junction bases numbered 9, after V lost 3 bases and J lost 2 bases. The germline V gene has CDR1 SGDLS and CDR2 YYNGEE. The CDR3 DNA follows: TGTGCCAGCAGCGGCTTAGCGGGTGGCCCCACAGATACGCAGTATTTT. Encoded protein: CASSGLAGGPTDTQYF.

V gene TRBV7-2 combines with J gene TRBJ2-1, with 8 bases fitting TRBD2. The germline V gene encodes CDR1 SGHTA and CDR2 FQGNSA. The CDR3 sequence is 13 residues long. J gave up 9 bases and V 1 base, and 2 bases lay outside the gene matches. The CDR3 DNA is TGTGCCAGCAGCTTAGACCGGGAGGGTGAGCAGTTCTTC. Translated, it gives CASSLDREGEQFF. The full variable domain, completed using reference TRBV7-2 and TRBJ2-1, is GAGVSQSPSNKVTEKGKDVELRCDPISGHTALYWYRQSLGQGLEFLIYFQGNSAPDKSGLPSDRFSAERTGGSVSTLTIQRTQQEDSAVYLCASSLDREGEQFFGPGTRLTVL.

The chain recombines TRBV7-2 with TRBJ2-4; D remains ambiguous. The CDR3 loop spans 13 amino acids. Looked up from germline, CDR1 is SGHTA and CDR2 is FQGNSA. Trimming shortened V by 2 bases and J by 8 bases, and 10 bases separated the two germline ends. The CDR3 is CASSLPGTDIQYF. DNA of the CDR3: TGTGCCAGCAGCTTACCGGGTACGGACATTCAGTACTTC.

The rearrangement uses TRBV27 and TRBJ1-1; D remains unclear. V lost 10 bases, J lost 4 bases, and 16 bases lay in between. The CDR3 is 13 amino acids. The germline gives CDR1 MNHEY, CDR2 SMNVEV (reference sequence). CDR3 protein: CATSGVGRTEAFF. Written as DNA, the CDR3 is TGTGCCACTTCGGGAGTCGGGCGCACTGAAGCTTTCTTT.

This clone was observed once. The rearrangement uses TRBV3-1 (or the pseudogene TRBV3-2) and TRBJ2-1; 8 bases line up with TRBD2. The CDR3 runs to 15 residues. After removal of 2 bases from V and 5 bases from J, the junction contained 5 bases not matched to a gene. Looked up from germline, CDR1 is LGHDT and CDR2 is YNNKEL (reference sequence). The CDR3, as DNA: TGTGCCAGCAGCCAATTAGCGGGGACCGACAATGAGCAGTTCTTC. Protein sequence: CASSQLAGTDNEQFF.

This chain links TRBV9 with TRBJ2-2, with D possibly being TRBD1 (5 bases). CDR3 length equals 16 residues. Germline loops: CDR1 SGDLS, CDR2 YYNGEE. Trimming shortened V by 0 bases and J by 1 base, and 10 bases separated the two germline ends. The CDR3 loop is CASSVAPTGNTGELFF. The CDR3 bases are TGTGCCAGCAGCGTAGCCCCCACAGGGAACACCGGGGAGCTGTTTTTT. Supplemented by reference TRBV9 and TRBJ2-2, the full variable domain reads DSGVTQTPKHLITATGQRVTLRCSPRSGDLSVYWYQQSLDQGLQFLIQYYNGEERAKGNILERFSAQQFPDLHSELNLSSLELGDSALYFCASSVAPTGNTGELFFGEGSRLTVL.

V gene TRBV18 combines with J gene TRBJ1-1; possibly TRBD1 for D (5 bases). The CDR3 length is 12 residues. Germline values: CDR1 KGHSH, CDR2 LQKENI. Trimming cost V 0 bases and J 10 bases, with 9 bases left between them. The CDR3 spells CASSPPERGAFF. The CDR3 coding sequence is TGTGCCAGCTCACCACCAGAAAGGGGAGCTTTCTTT.

The rearrangement uses TRBV28 and TRBJ1-5; D unresolved. This CDR3 spans 11 amino acids. V was cut by 2 bases and J by 11 bases, with 7 bases left in between. CDR1 is MDHEN, CDR2 SYDVKM, per germline. In DNA, the CDR3 is TGTGCCAGCAGTTTACGTTTAGCCCAGCATTTT. Encoded protein: CASSLRLAQHF.

The chain recombines TRBV2 with TRBJ2-5; 9 bases fit TRBD2. This CDR3 region has 13 residues. V lost 7 bases and J lost 5; bases outside the gene matches: 5. Germline lookup yields CDR1 SNHLY and CDR2 FYNNEI. CDR3 nucleotides: TGTGCCAGCACCCCTAGCGGGATGGAGACCCAGTACTTC. This sequence encodes CASTPSGMETQYF.

The chain couples TRBV7-2 to TRBJ2-4; D is possibly TRBD1 (5 bases). Per the germline V gene, CDR1 is SGHTA and CDR2 is FQGNSA. The CDR3 contains 14 residues. The V and J ends lost 3 bases and 5 bases respectively, with 11 bases between them. The CDR3 loop is CASSFGVGENIQYF. CDR3 DNA sequence: TGTGCCAGCAGCTTTGGGGTAGGGGAAAACATTCAGTACTTC. Supplemented by reference TRBV7-2 and TRBJ2-4, the full variable domain reads GAGVSQSPSNKVTEKGKDVELRCDPISGHTALYWYRQSLGQGLEFLIYFQGNSAPDKSGLPSDRFSAERTGGSVSTLTIQRTQQEDSAVYLCASSFGVGENIQYFGAGTRLSVL.

The rearrangement links TRBV13 to TRBJ2-5; D may be TRBD1 (5 bases). In germline, CDR1 is PRHDT, CDR2 FYEKMQ (reference sequence). V was shortened by 5 bases and J by 4 bases, with 17 bases between the two germline ends. The CDR3 totals 15 residues. CDR3 residues: CASSPPLKGSETQYF. DNA of the CDR3: TGTGCCAGCAGCCCCCCGTTGAAGGGGTCAGAGACCCAGTACTTC.

The genes are TRBV27 and TRBJ2-1; 9 bases match TRBD1. V lost 7 bases to trimming and J lost 4 bases; unmatched junction nucleotides: 8. This CDR3 contains 15 residues. The germline V gene has CDR1 MNHEY and CDR2 SMNVEV (reference sequence). The DNA of the CDR3 is TGTGCCAGCATTGCCAACAGGGGGCTATACAATGAGCAGTTCTTC. It encodes CASIANRGLYNEQFF.

This clone was seen just once. The chain employs TRBV28 and TRBJ1-5; D possibly corresponds to TRBD1 (5 bases). The CDR3 has 14 residues. Germline V gene lookup returns CDR1 MDHEN and CDR2 SYDVKM. The ends were cut back, 6 bases at V and 6 bases at J, with 15 bases in the middle. The CDR3 DNA sequence: TGTGCCAGCAGAGACAGCGTGGCAATTCAGCCCCAGCATTTT. This codes for CASRDSVAIQPQHF.

V and J are TRBV6-2 or TRBV6-3 and TRBJ2-6; no clear D. Germline CDR1 is MNHEY and CDR2 is SVGEGT. The CDR3 is 21 residues long. With 5 bases removed from V and 0 bases from J, the gap between germline ends came to 26 bases. The CDR3 nucleotides are TGTGCCAGCAGTCGCCCCCGGTGGGCAAACCTCCTAAACTCTGGGGCCAACGTCCTGACTTTC. As protein: CASSRPRWANLLNSGANVLTF.

This clone was found once. This chain links TRBV7-3 with TRBJ2-1; 7 bases match TRBD2. The V and J ends lost 4 bases and 7 bases, in that order; junction bases with no gene match: 10. The germline gives CDR1 SGHTA, CDR2 FQGTGA. The CDR3 covers 15 residues. DNA for the CDR3: TGTGCCAGCAGCTCCCCAGGGACTAACTATAATGAGCAGTTCTTC. As protein: CASSSPGTNYNEQFF.

The J gene is TRBJ1-2, the V gene TRBV24-1, with D perhaps TRBD1 (5 bases). Trimming pared 4 bases from V and 1 base from J, leaving 6 bases between. CDR3 length: 13 residues. Germline-derived CDR1 and CDR2 are KGHDR and SFDVKD. The CDR3 loop is CATSDGGNYGYTF. DNA for the CDR3: TGTGCCACCAGTGACGGGGGTAACTATGGCTACACCTTC.

The chain uses TRBV5-4 and TRBJ2-3; D perhaps matches TRBD2 (5 bases). The CDR3 runs 15 residues. CDR1 SGHNT and CDR2 YYREEE come from the germline V gene (reference sequence). The V end lost 4 bases, the J end lost 5 bases, and 17 bases lay between the germline ends. The CDR3 DNA reads TGTGCCAGCAGCGCCAATCGGGGTGTTAGAGATACGCAGTATTTT. Translation: CASSANRGVRDTQYF.

The CDR3 sequence: CASSLSGLSSEAFF. CDR3 sequence (DNA): TGTGCCAGCAGCTTATCTGGACTTTCCTCTGAAGCTTTCTTT. This chain joins TRBV7-2 and TRBJ1-1; D uncertain. CDR3 length equals 14 residues. The V and J ends lost 2 bases and 6 bases respectively, with 13 bases between them. Germline-derived CDR1 and CDR2 are SGHTA and FQGNSA.

The chain carries TRBV7-2 and TRBJ2-3; 9 bases match TRBD1. Germline loops: CDR1 SGHTA, CDR2 FQGNSA. V lost 1 base and J lost 4; bases outside the gene matches: 0. The length of the CDR3 is 14 residues. The CDR3 loop reads CASSLGTGADTQYF. The CDR3 DNA reads as TGTGCCAGCAGCTTAGGGACAGGGGCAGATACGCAGTATTTT.

The V gene is TRBV6-2 or TRBV6-3, the J gene TRBJ2-2; the D is unclear. Between the trimmed V and J ends, which lost 3 bases and 10 bases, there was a span of 9 bases. Germline V gene data show CDR1 as MNHEY and CDR2 as SVGEGT. This CDR3 contains 12 residues. CDR3 protein: CASSYHKLELFF. The CDR3 DNA sequence: TGTGCCAGCAGTTATCACAAATTGGAGCTGTTTTTT.

The gene calls are TRBV24-1 and TRBJ2-3; the D is unclear. Looked up from germline, CDR1 is KGHDR and CDR2 is SFDVKD. Trimming removed 0 bases from V and 8 bases from J, with 8 bases in between. The CDR3 runs 13 residues. CDR3 amino acids: CATSDLLPGTQYF. The DNA for the CDR3 is TGTGCCACCAGTGATTTGCTGCCCGGTACGCAGTATTTT.

V is TRBV3-1 (or the pseudogene TRBV3-2) and J is TRBJ2-5; tentative D call: TRBD1 (5 bases). Trimming took off 2 bases at V and 4 bases at J, with 14 bases between the two ends. Germline V lookup: CDR1 LGHDT, CDR2 YNNKEL (reference sequence). The CDR3 spans 15 residues. The CDR3 loop is CASSQNPTVAETQYF. CDR3 DNA sequence: TGTGCCAGCAGCCAAAATCCGACAGTAGCAGAGACCCAGTACTTC.

J is TRBJ2-3 and V is TRBV7-9; TRBD2 aligns across 7 bases. J was trimmed by 6 bases and V by 3 bases; bases with no gene match: 15. Germline CDR1 is SEHNR and CDR2 is FQNEAQ (reference sequence). This CDR3 has 17 residues. For the CDR3, the DNA is TGTGCCAGCAGCTTGGCGACTAGCTTCGAGTATTTGGATACGCAGTATTTT. Translated: CASSLATSFEYLDTQYF.

This clone has a handful of counts. The V and J genes are TRBV10-1 and TRBJ2-5, with 8 bases that match TRBD1. V gave up 5 bases and J gave up 1 base; unmatched junction bases: 9. From germline, CDR1 is WNHNN and CDR2 SYGVQD (reference sequence). The CDR3 has 16 residues. The DNA for the CDR3 is TGCGCCAGCAGTCTAGGACAGGGCGAAGGCCAAGAGACCCAGTACTTC. Amino acids: CASSLGQGEGQETQYF.